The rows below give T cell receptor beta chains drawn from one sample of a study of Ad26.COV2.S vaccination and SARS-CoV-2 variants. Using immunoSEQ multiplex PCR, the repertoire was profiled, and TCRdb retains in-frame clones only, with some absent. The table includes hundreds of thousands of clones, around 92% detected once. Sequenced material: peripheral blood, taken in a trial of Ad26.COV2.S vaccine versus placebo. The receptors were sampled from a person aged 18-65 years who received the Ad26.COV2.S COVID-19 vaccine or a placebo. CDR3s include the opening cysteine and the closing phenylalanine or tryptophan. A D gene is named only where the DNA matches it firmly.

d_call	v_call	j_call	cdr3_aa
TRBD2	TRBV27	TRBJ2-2	CASSPIAGVRTGELFF
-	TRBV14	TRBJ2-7	CASSQTSFLSRGEQYF
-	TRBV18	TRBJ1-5	CASSPPRDSLYSNQPQHF
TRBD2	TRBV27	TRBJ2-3	CASSPGTSGGDTQYF
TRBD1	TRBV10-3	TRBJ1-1	CAIGDRGADTEAFF
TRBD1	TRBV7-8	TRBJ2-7	CASSPRQGKSYEQYF
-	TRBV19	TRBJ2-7	CASSRVRTSRAYEQYF
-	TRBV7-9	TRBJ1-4	CASSLRDRAPADMKLFF
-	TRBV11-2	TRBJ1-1	CASSSTAEAFF
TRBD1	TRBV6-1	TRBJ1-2	CASSDIGTGEGYTF
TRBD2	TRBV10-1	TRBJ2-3	CASSRLAGDPDTQYF
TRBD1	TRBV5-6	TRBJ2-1	CASSLTDRGSYNEQFF
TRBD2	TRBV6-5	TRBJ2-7	CASSPPGTNSYEQYF
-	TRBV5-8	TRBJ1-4	CASSLAGQDEKLFF
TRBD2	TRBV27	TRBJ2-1	CASRRQASGGHNEQFF
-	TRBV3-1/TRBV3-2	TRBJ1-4	CASSHQGPNEKLFF
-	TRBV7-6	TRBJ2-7	CASSLAWGWDKDYEQYF
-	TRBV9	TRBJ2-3	CASSVGGGAYPDTQYF
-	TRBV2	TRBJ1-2	CASGANYGYTF
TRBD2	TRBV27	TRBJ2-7	CASSWGLANTYEQYF
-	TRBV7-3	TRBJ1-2	CASSFGGRGYTF
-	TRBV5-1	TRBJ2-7	CASSLGDTNYEQYF
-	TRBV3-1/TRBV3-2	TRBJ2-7	CASSQGRGYEQYF
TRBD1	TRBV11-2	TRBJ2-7	CASSHGQGADEQYF
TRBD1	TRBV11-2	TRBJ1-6	CASSPLTGGLNSPLHF
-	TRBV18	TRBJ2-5	CASSPRQQETQYF
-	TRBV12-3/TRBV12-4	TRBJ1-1	CASRGIMNTEAFF
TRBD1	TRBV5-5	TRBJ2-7	CASSHQGARTDEQYF
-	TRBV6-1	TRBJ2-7	CASSEVGGSYEQYF
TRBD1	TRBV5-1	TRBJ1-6	CASSPGTGDGNSPLHF
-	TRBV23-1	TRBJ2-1	CASIPRTGSTIILSYNEQFF
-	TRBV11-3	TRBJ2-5	CASSLRQAGSPETQYF
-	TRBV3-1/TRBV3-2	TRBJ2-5	CASSLSRERLGQETQYF
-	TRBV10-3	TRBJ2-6	CAISRDLSSGANVLTF
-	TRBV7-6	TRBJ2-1	CASSIARGGEQFF
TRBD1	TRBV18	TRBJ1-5	CASSPLGQGSNQPQHF
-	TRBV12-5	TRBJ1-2	CASGAWAAYGYTF
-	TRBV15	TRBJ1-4	CATSREYGKGVVKLFF
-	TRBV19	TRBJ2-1	CASSISKLNEQFF
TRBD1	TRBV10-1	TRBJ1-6	CASPGRGQPNSPLHF
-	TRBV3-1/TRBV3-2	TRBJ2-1	CASSQDWSAEQFF
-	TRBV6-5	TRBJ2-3	CASSYSMAGTDTQYF
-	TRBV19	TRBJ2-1	CASSLAEGFYNEQFF
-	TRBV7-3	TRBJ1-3	CASSLTSGNTIYF
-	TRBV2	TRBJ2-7	CASRQSDSSSYEQYF
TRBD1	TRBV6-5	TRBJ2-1	CASSVGQGVDEQFF
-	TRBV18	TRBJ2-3	CASSPLPTDTQYF
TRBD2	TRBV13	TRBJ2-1	CASSPRVAGAVYNEQFF
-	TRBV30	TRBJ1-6	CAWSLAGTSSPLHF
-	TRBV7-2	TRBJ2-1	CASSLVSYNEQFF
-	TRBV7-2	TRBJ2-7	CASSLSVFSSYEQYF
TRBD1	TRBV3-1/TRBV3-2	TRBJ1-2	CASSQAWDRADGYTF
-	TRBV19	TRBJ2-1	CASSIVGTPNNEQFF
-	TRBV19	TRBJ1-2	CASERQLNYGYGYTF
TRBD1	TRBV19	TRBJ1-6	CASGGQGVGRSPLHF
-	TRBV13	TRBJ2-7	CASSFRRQAYEQYF
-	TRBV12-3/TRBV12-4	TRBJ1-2	CASSTGYGYTF
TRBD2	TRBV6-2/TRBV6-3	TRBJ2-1	CASSARLAGDPPYNEQFF
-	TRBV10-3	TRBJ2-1	CAISSQGQDEQFF
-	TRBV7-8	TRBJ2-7	CASSLAGAVYEQYF